This T cell receptor beta chain was recorded in a study of blood T cell repertoires in COVID-19. In the study's own analysis: Amplified reference gene primers provided the basis for estimating nucleated cell counts. TCRdb's copy holds only in-frame clones and misses some; the assay was immunoSEQ multiplex PCR. Clone size and V and J calls were adopted from that table, with D and trimming inferred from the DNA. The repertoire holds 140,000 to 150,000 clones, with about nine tenths as singletons. With 1 base clipped from V and 8 bases from J, the junction kept 3 bases outside the gene matches. Germline loops: CDR1 LGHDT, CDR2 YNNKEL (reference sequence). This CDR3 region has 13 residues.

Source material: peripheral blood. The chain links TRBV3-1 (or the pseudogene TRBV3-2) to TRBJ1-2; 8 nucleotides line up with TRBD1. The receptor's source is a woman in her forties or fifties with acute or convalescent COVID-19. The CDR3 loop is CASSQAGGEGYTF. CDR3 in DNA: TGTGCCAGCAGCCAAGCAGGGGGCGAGGGCTACACCTTC.